Sequencing of this TCR beta chain was carried out in a study of blood T cell repertoires in COVID-19. Background on the study: The United States, Italy and Spain provided the acute and convalescent COVID-19 samples. T cells, B-cell-depleted T cells, or PBMCs provided the cDNA or gDNA that served as material.

Germline CDR1 reads SEHNR; CDR2 reads FQNEAQ (reference sequence). V trimming: 5 bases; J trimming: 7 bases; junction bases outside the gene matches: 6. This CDR3 is built from 15 residues. TCRdb's copy holds only in-frame clones and misses some; the assay was immunoSEQ multiplex PCR. The sample consists of 55,000 to 65,000 clones, 70% to 85% of them appearing once. This TCR was sampled from a man aged 60 to 69 with acute or convalescent COVID-19. The J gene is TRBJ1-4, the V gene TRBV7-9, with TRBD1 matching 11 bases. Sample: peripheral blood. The chain's CDR3 is CASSGPGTGGEKLFF. Here the CDR3 DNA reads TGTGCCAGCAGCGGACCCGGGACAGGGGGTGAAAAACTGTTTTTT.